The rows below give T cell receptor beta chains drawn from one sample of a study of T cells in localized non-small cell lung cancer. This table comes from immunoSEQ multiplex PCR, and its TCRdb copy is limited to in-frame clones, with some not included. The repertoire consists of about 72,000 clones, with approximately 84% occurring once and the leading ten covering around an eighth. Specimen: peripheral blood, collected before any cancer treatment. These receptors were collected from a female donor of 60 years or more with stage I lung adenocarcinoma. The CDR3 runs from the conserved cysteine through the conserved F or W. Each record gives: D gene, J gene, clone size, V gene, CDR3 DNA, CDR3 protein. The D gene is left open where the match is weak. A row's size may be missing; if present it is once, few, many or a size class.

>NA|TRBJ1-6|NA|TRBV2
TGTGCCACCCTGGAGTGGGAGCCATCTAATTCACCCCTCCACTTT
CATLEWEPSNSPLHF
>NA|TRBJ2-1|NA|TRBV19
TGTGCCAGTAGTATTTTTAGGGGTTCTCTCAATGAGCAGTTCTTC
CASSIFRGSLNEQFF
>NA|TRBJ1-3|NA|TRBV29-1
TGCAGCGTTAAGGGGAGCTCTGGAAACACCATATATTTT
CSVKGSSGNTIYF
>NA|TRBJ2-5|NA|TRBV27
TGTGCCAGCAGTTTATCGCGAAGAGGGGAGACCCAGTACTTC
CASSLSRRGETQYF
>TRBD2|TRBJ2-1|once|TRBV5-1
TGCGCCAGCAGCGAAAATCCCGGGACTAGCGGGGTGGGGCAGTTCTTC
CASSENPGTSGVGQFF
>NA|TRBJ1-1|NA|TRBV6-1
TGTGCCAGCAGTGTCGGGCACGCTGAAGCTTTCTTT
CASSVGHAEAFF
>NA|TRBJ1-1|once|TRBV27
TGTGCCAGCAGTTTCTTTGGGAGGGACACTGAAGCTTTCTTT
CASSFFGRDTEAFF
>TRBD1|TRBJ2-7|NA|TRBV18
TGTGCCAGCTGTACAGGGGGCGCATCCTACGAGCAGTACTTC
CASCTGGASYEQYF
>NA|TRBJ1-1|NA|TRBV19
TGTGCCAGTAGTCATCCACCCGGGACGGGAGCTTTCTTT
CASSHPPGTGAFF
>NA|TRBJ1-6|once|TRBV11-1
TGTGCCAGCAGCTTATTAGGGACGACGAGCTCCTATAATTCACCCCTCCACTTT
CASSLLGTTSSYNSPLHF
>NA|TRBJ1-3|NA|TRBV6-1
TGTGCCAGCACTGGGGACGCTGGAAACACCATATATTTT
CASTGDAGNTIYF
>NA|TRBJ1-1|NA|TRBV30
TGTGCCTGGAGCGGGGAATGGTCTGAAGCTTTCTTT
CAWSGEWSEAFF
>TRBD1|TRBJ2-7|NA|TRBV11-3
TGTGCCAGCAGCTTGGGGACAGGGGGCTACGAGCAGTACTTC
CASSLGTGGYEQYF
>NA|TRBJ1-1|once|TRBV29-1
TGCAGCGTTGAAGATCTTCCGGGGACTGAAGCTTTCTTT
CSVEDLPGTEAFF
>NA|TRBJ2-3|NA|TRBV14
TGTGCCAGCAGCCAAGTGTGGAGCACAGATACGCAGTATTTT
CASSQVWSTDTQYF
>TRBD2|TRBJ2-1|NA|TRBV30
TGTGCCTGGCGACTAGCGGGAGGGCCGGGTGAGCAGTTCTTC
CAWRLAGGPGEQFF
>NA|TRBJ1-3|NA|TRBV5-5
TGTGCCAGCAGCTTAGGGAACCTTGGAAACACCATATATTTT
CASSLGNLGNTIYF
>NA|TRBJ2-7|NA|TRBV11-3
TGTGCCAGCGGAAGGAGGAGCTCCTACGAGCAGTACTTC
CASGRRSSYEQYF
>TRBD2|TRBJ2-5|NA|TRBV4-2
TGTGCCAGCAGCCAAGTGATTAGCGGGAGGGGGGAGACCCAGTACTTC
CASSQVISGRGETQYF
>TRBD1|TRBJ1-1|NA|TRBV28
TGTGCCAGCCCCCTCCGACAGGGGGCCTACACTGAAGCTTTCTTT
CASPLRQGAYTEAFF
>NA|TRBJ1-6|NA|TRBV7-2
TGTGCCAGCAGCTTAGCGGTGGGAAGGCCCCTCCACTTT
CASSLAVGRPLHF
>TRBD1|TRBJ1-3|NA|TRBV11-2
TGTGCCAGCAGCGCGGGACAGTTCCTCTCTGGAAACACCATATATTTT
CASSAGQFLSGNTIYF
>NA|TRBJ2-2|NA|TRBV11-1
TGTGCCAGCAGATCGTCGACCTGGGAGGCCACCGGGGAGCTGTTTTTT
CASRSSTWEATGELFF
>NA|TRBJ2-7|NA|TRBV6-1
TGTGCCAGCAGTGGGGACCGTGACGAGCAGTACTTC
CASSGDRDEQYF
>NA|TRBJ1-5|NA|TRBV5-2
TGTGCCAGCAGCTTGGGTCAGCTAAGTCAGCCCCAGCATTTT
CASSLGQLSQPQHF
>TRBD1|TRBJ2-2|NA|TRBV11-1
TGTGCCAGCAGCACCCGGGACAGCAACACCGGGGAGCTGTTTTTT
CASSTRDSNTGELFF
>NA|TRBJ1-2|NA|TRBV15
TGTGCCACCAGCAGGGAAAAGGGCACTAGCTATGGCTACACCTTC
CATSREKGTSYGYTF
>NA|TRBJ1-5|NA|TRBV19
TGTGCCAGTAGTATCGGGGTTAAGGGTGCCAATCAGCCCCAGCATTTT
CASSIGVKGANQPQHF
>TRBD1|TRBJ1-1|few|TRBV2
TGTGCCAGCAGTGGAGGGACAGGGGTGAGGGAAGCTTTCTTT
CASSGGTGVREAFF
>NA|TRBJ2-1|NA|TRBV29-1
TGCAGCGTTGAAGCCCTATCAACAGGGTACAATGAGCAGTTCTTC
CSVEALSTGYNEQFF
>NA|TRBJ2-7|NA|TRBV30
TGTGCCTGGAGTCTACAAACGGGGTACGAGCAGTACTTC
CAWSLQTGYEQYF
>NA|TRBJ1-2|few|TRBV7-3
TGTGCCAGCAGCTTGGGTCCGGGGTTAAACTATGGCTACACCTTC
CASSLGPGLNYGYTF
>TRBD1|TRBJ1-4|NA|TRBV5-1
TGCGCCAGCAGCTTGAGTCAGGGGGAGGAAAAATTGTTTTTT
CASSLSQGEEKLFF
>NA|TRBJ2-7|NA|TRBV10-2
TGCGCCAGCCAGGATCGGCCGGGCTACGAGCAGTACTTC
CASQDRPGYEQYF
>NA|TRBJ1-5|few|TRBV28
TGTGCCAGCAGAGACGCAGATCAGCCCCAGCATTTT
CASRDADQPQHF
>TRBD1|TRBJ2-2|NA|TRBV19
TGTGCCAGTAGGAAGGATCCCGGGACAGGGTACACCGGGGAGCTGTTTTTT
CASRKDPGTGYTGELFF
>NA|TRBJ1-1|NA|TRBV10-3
TGTGCCATCAGTGAGTCGTGGGTCACTGAAGCTTTCTTT
CAISESWVTEAFF
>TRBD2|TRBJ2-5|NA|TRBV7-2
TGTGCCAGCAGCTTAGCCCCTAGCGGGGGGCCTACCCAAGAGACCCAGTACTTC
CASSLAPSGGPTQETQYF
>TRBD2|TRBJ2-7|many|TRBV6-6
TGTGCCAGCAGTTGGGGAAGCGGGAGGGCCGATGAGCAGTACTTC
CASSWGSGRADEQYF
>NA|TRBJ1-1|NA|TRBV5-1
TGCGCCAGCAGCTTGCTAGGGTCTGAAGCTTTCTTT
CASSLLGSEAFF
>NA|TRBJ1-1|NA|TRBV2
TGTGCCAGCAGTGAAAGGGGGGAGGACACTGAAGCTTTCTTT
CASSERGEDTEAFF
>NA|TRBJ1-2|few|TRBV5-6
TGTGCCAGCAGAACAGTAACAGACTATGGCTACACCTTC
CASRTVTDYGYTF
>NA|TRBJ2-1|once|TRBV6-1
TGTGCCAGCAGTGTATTGGGATACAATGAGCAGTTCTTC
CASSVLGYNEQFF
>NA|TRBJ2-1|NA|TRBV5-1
TGCGCCAGCAGCTTGGAGCCCAGGGATGAGCAGTTCTTC
CASSLEPRDEQFF
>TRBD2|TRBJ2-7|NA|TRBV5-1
TGCGCCAGCAGCTTGGAGGCTAGCGGGGGTACCTACGAGCAGTACTTC
CASSLEASGGTYEQYF
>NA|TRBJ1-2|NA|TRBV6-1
TGTGCCAGCAGTGAAGCTTCAGGGAGGACTAACTATGGCTACACCTTC
CASSEASGRTNYGYTF
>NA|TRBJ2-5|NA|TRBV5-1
TGCGCCAGCAGCTTGGGAGGGGGAAGGCAAGAGACCCAGTACTTC
CASSLGGGRQETQYF
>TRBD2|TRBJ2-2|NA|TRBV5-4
TGTGCCAGCAGCACGGGACTAGCGGGGGGAGGGACCGGGGAGCTGTTTTTT
CASSTGLAGGGTGELFF
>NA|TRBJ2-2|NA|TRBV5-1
TGCGCCAGCAGCTTGGATTCTGTTTTAGTAGGGACCGGGGAGCTGTTTTTT
CASSLDSVLVGTGELFF
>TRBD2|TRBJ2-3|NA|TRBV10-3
TGTGCCATCAGTCTAGCGGGAGGGACAGATACGCAGTATTTT
CAISLAGGTDTQYF
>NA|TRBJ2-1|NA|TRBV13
TGTGCCAGCAGCTTATCTACCCAGGGGACCTACAATGAGCAGTTCTTC
CASSLSTQGTYNEQFF
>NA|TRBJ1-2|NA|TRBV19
TGTGCCAGTAGGCCGGACGAATCTAACTATGGCTACACCTTC
CASRPDESNYGYTF
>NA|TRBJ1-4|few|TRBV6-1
TGTGCCAGCAGTGAATTGCGCTCAGGAAATGAAAAACTGTTTTTT
CASSELRSGNEKLFF
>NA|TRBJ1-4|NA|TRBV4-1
TGCGCCAGCAGCCACCATGGGACGGACAATGAAAAACTGTTTTTT
CASSHHGTDNEKLFF